Sequencing of this TCR beta chain was carried out in a study of blood T cell repertoires in COVID-19. Profiling relied on immunoSEQ multiplex PCR, and the TCRdb table lists in-frame clones only, not all of them. The sample contains about 80,000 clones, around three quarters of which appear only once. Trimming shortened V by 8 bases and J by 6 bases, and 13 bases separated the two germline ends. The germline V gene has CDR1 SNHLY and CDR2 FYNNEI. This CDR3 has 12 residues. The sequence was obtained from a man aged 45 to 65 with active or convalescent COVID-19. Source material: peripheral blood. The rearrangement uses TRBV2 and TRBJ1-2, with a tentative D call TRBD1 (5 bases). CDR3 sequence: CASLAGVDGYTF. The CDR3 nucleotides are TGTGCCAGCTTAGCGGGGGTAGATGGCTACACCTTC.